These 13 T cell receptor beta chains were all obtained from the same sample, sequenced in a study of T-cell memory formation after mild COVID-19. TCRdb redid the calling of the 5' RACE reads with MiXCR, one entry per CDR3 protein. The table shows about 560,000 distinct CDR3 sequences, with about 20% occurring only once. Sequencing was carried out using PBMCs or a T cell subset sorted from them (not recorded which). The receptors derive from an adult woman who had mild COVID-19 (a few samples of this study predate the infection). Cell type and time point are not known.

This sequence joins TRBV29-1 and TRBJ2-7; 13 positions match TRBD2. V shed 7 bases and J 0 bases; nucleotides not matched to a gene: 6. CDR3 size: 15 residues. Germline values: CDR1 SQVTM, CDR2 ANQGSEA. CDR3 nucleotide sequence: TGCAGCGGGTTGGGACTAGCGGGGACCTCCTACGAGCAGTACTTC. Amino acids: CSGLGLAGTSYEQYF.

This clonotype was observed a handful of times. The V gene is TRBV5-1, the J gene TRBJ2-3; 7 bases are shared with TRBD1. With 4 bases clipped from V and 0 bases from J, the junction kept 11 bases outside the gene matches. Per the germline V gene, CDR1 is SGHRS and CDR2 is YFSETQ. This CDR3 is built from 17 residues. DNA for the CDR3: TGCGCCAGCAGCCGTTTCACCGGGACAGAAAGCACAGATACGCAGTATTTT. Amino acids: CASSRFTGTESTDTQYF.

This chain links TRBV7-2 with TRBJ2-1; D unclear. The CDR3 runs to 13 residues. V lost 5 bases and J lost 7, with 12 bases in between. Germline CDR1 and CDR2: SGHTA and FQGNSA. In nucleotides, the CDR3 is TGTGCCAGCAGCATCCCCCTGAGGAATGAGCAGTTCTTC. Translating it yields CASSIPLRNEQFF.

The chain links TRBV24-1 to TRBJ2-2, with no clear D. Germline CDR1 KGHDR, CDR2 SFDVKD. Trimming left V 0 bases short and J 9 bases short, with 7 bases between. The CDR3 is 13 amino acids. This CDR3 is CATSDLLLWELFF. As DNA, the CDR3 is TGTGCCACCAGTGATTTGCTCCTCTGGGAGCTGTTTTTT.

The chain carries TRBV7-2 and TRBJ1-2, with 9 bases aligning to TRBD1. This CDR3 region has 12 residues. The V gene's germline CDR1 is SGHTA and CDR2 FQGNSA. Trimming took 8 bases from V and 9 from J; bases not matched to a gene: 7. The DNA of the CDR3 is TGTGCCAGCGGACGGACAGGGGCGAGCTACACCTTC. It translates to CASGRTGASYTF. Variable domain in full (rest from reference TRBV7-2 and TRBJ1-2): GAGVSQSPSNKVTEKGKDVELRCDPISGHTALYWYRQSLGQGLEFLIYFQGNSAPDKSGLPSDRFSAERTGGSVSTLTIQRTQQEDSAVYLCASGRTGASYTFGSGTRLTVV.

In this sample, this clonotype turned up a few times. V gene TRBV7-9 combines with J gene TRBJ1-1, with D perhaps TRBD1 (5 bases). Between the trimmed V and J ends, which lost 4 bases and 1 base, there was a span of 13 bases. The CDR3 runs 15 residues. Looked up from germline, CDR1 is SEHNR and CDR2 is FQNEAQ (reference sequence). CDR3 sequence reads: CASSSGFQGNTEAFF. For the CDR3, the DNA is TGTGCCAGCAGCTCCGGGTTTCAGGGGAACACTGAAGCTTTCTTT. The complete variable domain, with remaining parts taken from reference TRBV7-9 and TRBJ1-1, reads DTGVSQNPRHKITKRGQNVTFRCDPISEHNRLYWYRQTLGQGPEFLTYFQNEAQLEKSRLLSDRFSAERPKGSFSTLEIQRTEQGDSAMYLCASSSGFQGNTEAFFGQGTRLTVV.

This rearrangement joins TRBV10-3 to TRBJ1-2; no clear D gene. V gave up 0 bases and J gave up 7 bases, with 3 bases separating them. CDR1 and CDR2 (germline): ENHRY, SYGVKD. This CDR3 has 11 residues. The CDR3 spells CAISESGGYTF. In nucleotides, the CDR3 is TGTGCCATCAGTGAGTCCGGTGGCTACACCTTC.

V usage is TRBV27 and J usage is TRBJ2-3, with TRBD1 identical over 8 bases. V trimming: 5 bases; J trimming: 3 bases; junction bases outside the gene matches: 10. Germline V gene data show CDR1 as MNHEY and CDR2 as SMNVEV (reference sequence). The CDR3 contains 16 residues. CDR3 coding DNA: TGTGCCAGCAGTACCCGACGACAGGGGAGAACAGATACGCAGTATTTT. This encodes CASSTRRQGRTDTQYF.

The chain employs TRBV12-3 or TRBV12-4 and TRBJ2-1; D is undetermined. The ends were cut back, 8 bases at V and 4 bases at J, with 18 bases in the middle. This CDR3 has 15 amino acids. In DNA form, the CDR3 reads TGTGCCAGCGTCCCCTACGGCAGAGGATACAATGAGCAGTTCTTC. Translation gives CASVPYGRGYNEQFF.

This clonotype was counted between two and nine times. This chain links TRBV5-1 with TRBJ2-5, with D tentatively TRBD2 (6 bases). The CDR3 extends over 15 amino acids. Per germline, CDR1 SGHRS and CDR2 YFSETQ. V was clipped by 3 bases and J by 3 bases, with 15 bases between them. The DNA of the CDR3 is TGCGCCAGCAGCTCCCCGGGACTCTACGAAGAGACCCAGTACTTC. This encodes CASSSPGLYEETQYF. Together with reference TRBV5-1 and TRBJ2-5, the CDR3 gives the full variable domain: KAGVTQTPRYLIKTRGQQVTLSCSPISGHRSVSWYQQTPGQGLQFLFEYFSETQRNKGNFPGRFSGRQFSNSRSEMNVSTLELGDSALYLCASSSPGLYEETQYFGPGTRLLVL.

This chain links TRBV11-2 with TRBJ2-1, with 8 bases that match TRBD2. CDR1 SGHAT and CDR2 FQNNGV come from the germline V gene. The CDR3 has 14 amino acids. V lost 5 bases, J lost 2 bases, and 2 bases stayed unmatched. CDR3 loop: CASSNSGTYNEQFF. CDR3 nucleotide sequence: TGTGCCAGCAGCAATAGCGGGACCTACAATGAGCAGTTCTTC.

The chain recombines TRBV2 with TRBJ2-5; TRBD1 agrees at 7 bases. The CDR3 covers 14 residues. Germline trimming cut 5 bases from V and 5 bases from J; bases unmatched to any gene: 8. The germline V gene encodes CDR1 SNHLY and CDR2 FYNNEI. The CDR3 DNA reads TGTGCCAGCAGTTCACAGGGGTTCGAGGAGACCCAGTACTTC. Protein product: CASSSQGFEETQYF.

J is TRBJ1-1 and V is TRBV19; D is uncertain. The CDR3 has 14 amino acids. The V end lost 3 bases, the J end lost 1 base, and 9 bases lay between the germline ends. Germline assignment: CDR1 LNHDA and CDR2 SQIVND (reference sequence). CDR3 nucleotides: TGTGCCAGTAGTATCCCGACCGAGAACACTGAAGCTTTCTTT. It yields the protein CASSIPTENTEAFF.